This T cell receptor (beta chain) comes out of a study of T cells in localized non-small cell lung cancer. Germline V gene sequence: CDR1 SGHDN, CDR2 FVKESK. V was shortened by 2 bases and J by 8 bases, with 21 bases between the two germline ends. The CDR3 loop spans 16 amino acids. This clone was found once. The protocol was immunoSEQ multiplex PCR, while the TCRdb copy is restricted to in-frame clones and leaves out a portion. Among 20,000 to 25,000 clones listed, around 87% were seen once. This sequence originates from a man aged 35 to 70 with stage II squamous cell lung carcinoma. The sample here was PBMCs, taken before any cancer treatment. V gene TRBV14 combines with J gene TRBJ1-1; D uncertain. The CDR3 DNA reads TGTGCCAGCAGCCAACCCTTAAAAGGGCCCTCAATGGAAGCTTTCTTT. It codes for CASSQPLKGPSMEAFF. The whole variable domain, filled in from reference TRBV14 and TRBJ1-1, reads EAGVTQFPSHSVIEKGQTVTLRCDPISGHDNLYWYRRVMGKEIKFLLHFVKESKQDESGMPNNRFLAERTGGTYSTLKVQPAELEDSGVYFCASSQPLKGPSMEAFFGQGTRLTVV.